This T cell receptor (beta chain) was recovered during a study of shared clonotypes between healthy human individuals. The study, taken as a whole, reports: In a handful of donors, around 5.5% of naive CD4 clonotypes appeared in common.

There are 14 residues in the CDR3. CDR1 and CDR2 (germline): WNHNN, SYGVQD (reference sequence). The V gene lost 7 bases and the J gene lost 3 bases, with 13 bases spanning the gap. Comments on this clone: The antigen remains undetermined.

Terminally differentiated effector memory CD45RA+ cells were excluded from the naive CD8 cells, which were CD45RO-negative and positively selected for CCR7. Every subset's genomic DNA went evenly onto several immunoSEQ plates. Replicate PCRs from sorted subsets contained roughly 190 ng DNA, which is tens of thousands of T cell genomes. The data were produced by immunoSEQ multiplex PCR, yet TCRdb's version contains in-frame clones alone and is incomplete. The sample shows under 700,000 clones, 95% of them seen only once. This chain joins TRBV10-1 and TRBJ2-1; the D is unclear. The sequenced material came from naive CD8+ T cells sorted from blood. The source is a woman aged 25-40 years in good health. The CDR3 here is CASTRRDNYNEQFF. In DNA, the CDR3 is TGCGCCAGCACCAGAAGAGACAACTACAATGAGCAGTTCTTC.